This T cell receptor beta chain is drawn from a study of cytomegalovirus exposure and HLA in healthy donors. Study information: For the approximately 360 genotyped donors, about 79% fell within the Caucasian-associated ancestry cluster.

Study findings and constraints: The classifier, whose performance was assessed in both the original and validation cohorts, reportedly diagnosed cytomegalovirus status with high specificity and sensitivity. TCR beta V- and J-gene trimming was later associated with a missense DCLRE1C variant. Indistinguishable V segments, including TRBV6-2 and TRBV6-3, were excluded.

Vbeta (60) and Jbeta (13) primers were used in the PCR. Assay: immunoSEQ multiplex PCR; the TCRdb copy retains only in-frame clones and omits some. The sample includes over 90,000 clones, roughly 74% of them seen just once. A remark on this clone: No antigen is known for it.

Germline CDR1 SNHLY, CDR2 FYNNEI. The CDR3 extends over 16 amino acids. Trimming cost V 6 bases and J 7 bases; bases outside gene matches: 17. The source is a female donor in good health and CMV-seropositive. The V and J genes are TRBV2 and TRBJ1-2, with 7 bases matching TRBD1. The sample was PBMCs. The CDR3 protein is CASREQTTGSGSGYTF. The CDR3 nucleotides are TGTGCCAGCAGGGAGCAAACGACAGGGTCTGGGTCTGGCTACACCTTC. The variable domain in full, with the rest retrieved from reference TRBV2 and TRBJ1-2, is EPEVTQTPSHQVTQMGQEVILRCVPISNHLYFYWYRQILGQKVEFLVSFYNNEISEKSEIFDDQFSVERPDGSNFTLKIRSTKLEDSAMYFCASREQTTGSGSGYTFGSGTRLTVV.